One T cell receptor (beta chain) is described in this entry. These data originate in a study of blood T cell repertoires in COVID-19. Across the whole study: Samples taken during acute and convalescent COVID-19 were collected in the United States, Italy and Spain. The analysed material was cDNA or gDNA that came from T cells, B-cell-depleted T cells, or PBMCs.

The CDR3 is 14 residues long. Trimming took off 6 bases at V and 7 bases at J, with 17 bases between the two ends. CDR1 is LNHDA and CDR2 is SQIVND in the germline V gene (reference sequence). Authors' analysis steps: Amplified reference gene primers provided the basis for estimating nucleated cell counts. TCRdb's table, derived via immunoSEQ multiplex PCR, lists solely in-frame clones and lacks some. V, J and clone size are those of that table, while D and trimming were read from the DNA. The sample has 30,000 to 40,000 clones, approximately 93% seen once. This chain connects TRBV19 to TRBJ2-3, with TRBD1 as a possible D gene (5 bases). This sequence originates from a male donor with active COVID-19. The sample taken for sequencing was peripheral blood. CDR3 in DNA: TGTGCCAGTAGCCCTACAGGCAGACCAAATACGCAGTATTTT. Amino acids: CASSPTGRPNTQYF.